This entry lists 27 T cell receptor beta chains sequenced from one sample in a study of blood T cells in healthy people across ages. Alongside a J-beta primer mix, a sample-barcoded 5' primer served in a second PCR lasting roughly 6 to 12 cycles. TCRdb called the 5' RACE reads again in MiXCR, with one record for every CDR3 protein. The sample has about 680,000 distinct CDR3 sequences, about half seen once; the top ten hold around a third. Sample: blood. Receptors originate from a woman aged 55-70 years in good health.

The chain links TRBV6-4 to TRBJ2-4; D is perhaps TRBD1 or TRBD2 (5 bases each). Trimming cost V 8 bases and J 6 bases, with 17 bases left between them. This CDR3 is built from 14 residues. Germline assignment: CDR1 MRHNA and CDR2 SNTAGT. CDR3 sequence reads: CASERTGRGNIQYF. The CDR3 bases are TGTGCCAGCGAGAGAACGGGAAGGGGAAACATTCAGTACTTC.

Only a few counts were recorded for this clonotype. This rearrangement joins TRBV6-5 to TRBJ2-7; D possibly matches TRBD1 or TRBD2 (5 bases each). This CDR3 has 13 residues. V shed 2 bases and J shed 7 bases, with 12 bases lying between them. Germline V gene lookup returns CDR1 MNHEY and CDR2 SVGAGI. In nucleotides, the CDR3 is TGTGCCAGCAGTTACGGGAGTGGGGGTGAGCAGTACTTC. Encoded protein: CASSYGSGGEQYF.

The rearrangement joins TRBV30 to TRBJ1-5, with a possible D match to TRBD1 (5 bases). This CDR3 has 15 residues. Trimming shortened V by 1 base and J by 0 bases, and 10 bases separated the two germline ends. Looked up from germline, CDR1 is GTSNPN and CDR2 is SVGIG (reference sequence). The CDR3 region is CAWSEGTYSNQPQHF. The CDR3 DNA is TGTGCCTGGAGTGAGGGGACTTATAGCAATCAGCCCCAGCATTTT.

This clonotype showed up many times. The chain recombines TRBV20-1 with TRBJ2-1; 12 nucleotides match TRBD2. This CDR3 spans 17 amino acids. Germline CDR1 and CDR2: DFQATT and SNEGSKA (reference sequence). V shed 5 bases, J shed 3 bases, and the junction held 11 bases outside the gene matches. DNA for the CDR3: TGCAGTGCTGAGAGTCCCCTAGCGGGAGGGTACTACAATGAGCAGTTCTTC. It codes for CSAESPLAGGYYNEQFF.

V gene TRBV3-1 combines with J gene TRBJ2-4, with no clear D. From germline, CDR1 is LGHDT and CDR2 YNNKEL (reference sequence). The CDR3 spans 14 residues. Trimming cost V 0 bases and J 4 bases, with 7 bases left between them. In DNA, the CDR3 is TGTGCCAGCAGCCAAGAAGGTCAAAAAAACATTCAGTACTTC. This translates into CASSQEGQKNIQYF.

The chain combines TRBV6-2 or TRBV6-3 with TRBJ2-1; D call uncertain. The end of the DNA fits TRBJ2-7 better, so the J call may be wrong. The CDR3 has 11 residues. Germline V gene lookup returns CDR1 MNHEY and CDR2 SVGEGT. CDR3 sequence reads: CASTLNNEQYF. The DNA of the CDR3 is TGTGCCAGCACGCTTAATAATGAGCAGTACTTC.

This chain connects TRBV20-1 to TRBJ1-1; maybe TRBD1 (6 bases). CDR3 length: 15 amino acids. The germline gives CDR1 DFQATT, CDR2 SNEGSKA (reference sequence). Trimming took 3 bases from V and 3 from J, leaving 17 bases between them. The CDR3: CSARVTGAFDTEAFF. CDR3 DNA: TGCAGTGCTAGGGTAACGGGGGCGTTTGACACTGAAGCTTTCTTT.

V is TRBV5-1 and J is TRBJ2-7; D is undetermined. Germline V gene lookup returns CDR1 SGHRS and CDR2 YFSETQ. The V gene lost 5 bases and the J gene lost 2 bases, with 20 bases spanning the gap. The CDR3 extends over 16 amino acids. The CDR3 sequence: CASSSMETRGAYEQYF. The CDR3 coding sequence is TGCGCCAGCAGTTCCATGGAGACCAGAGGAGCCTACGAGCAGTACTTC.

The chain combines TRBV30 with TRBJ2-5; 13 nucleotides line up with TRBD2. Germline CDR1 GTSNPN, CDR2 SVGIG (reference sequence). The CDR3 totals 17 residues. V gave up 2 bases and J gave up 11 bases; unmatched junction bases: 17. CDR3 DNA: TGTGCCTGGAGTACCCTCGCCCGACTAGCGGGAGGAGGAGAGCAGTACTTC. This gives the protein CAWSTLARLAGGGEQYF.

The table lists this clonotype with many counts. The chain couples TRBV7-2 to TRBJ2-7; D is possibly TRBD1 (5 bases). V shed 2 bases and J shed 2 bases, with 7 bases lying between them. Germline V lookup: CDR1 SGHTA, CDR2 FQGNSA. CDR3 size: 13 residues. CDR3 coding DNA: TGTGCCAGCAGCTTAAGACAGACCTACGAGCAGTACTTC. It yields the protein CASSLRQTYEQYF.

Comments on this clonotype: Sequence at one end of the junction differs from germline and may be a read error. V usage is TRBV5-8 and J usage is TRBJ2-4; perhaps TRBD2 as D (6 bases). The J call may be faulty, since TRBJ2-7 better matches the DNA end. This CDR3 spans 15 amino acids. Germline CDR1 reads SGHTS; CDR2 reads YDEGEE. CDR3 nucleotides: TGTGCCGGCAGCTTCGTCGGGGGTTCTTTCTACGAGCAGTACTTC. Its protein product is CAGSFVGGSFYEQYF.

The CDR3 DNA reads TGTGCCAGCAGCAACGACAGGAGGAAGTACTTC. This sequence encodes CASSNDRRKYF. The genes are TRBV12-3 or TRBV12-4 and TRBJ2-4; D possibly corresponds to TRBD1 (6 bases). The CDR3 contains 11 residues. Between the trimmed V and J ends, which lost 6 bases and 14 bases, there was a span of 14 bases.

The rearrangement links TRBV7-8 to TRBJ2-4, with TRBD2 matching 8 bases. The J call is in doubt because the DNA end fits TRBJ2-7 better. CDR3 size: 15 residues. Germline-derived CDR1 and CDR2 are SGHVS and FQNEAQ. The CDR3 spells CASSLWTSSPYEQYF. Written as DNA, the CDR3 is TGTGCCAGCAGCTTATGGACTAGCAGTCCCTACGAGCAGTACTTC.

This chain joins TRBV29-1 and TRBJ2-5; 9 nucleotides align to TRBD1. The V segment lost 7 bases and the J segment 4 bases; nucleotides outside the gene matches: 7. This CDR3 spans 13 amino acids. CDR1 is SQVTM and CDR2 is ANQGSEA in the germline V gene. CDR3 sequence: CSAGDRVSETQYF. The CDR3, as DNA: TGCAGCGCCGGGGACAGGGTTTCAGAGACCCAGTACTTC.

CDR3 in amino acids: CAISGSPAGTVYEQYF. The CDR3 DNA is TGTGCCATCAGTGGCTCTCCCGCCGGGACGGTCTACGAGCAGTACTTC. This chain joins TRBV10-3 and TRBJ2-7; either TRBD1 or TRBD2 may fit D (5 bases each). Looked up from germline, CDR1 is ENHRY and CDR2 is SYGVKD. The CDR3 has 16 residues. With 4 bases removed from V and 3 bases from J, the gap between germline ends came to 19 bases.

The chain uses TRBV7-3 and TRBJ2-5, with 13 bases that match TRBD2. Germline V gene sequence: CDR1 SGHTA, CDR2 FQGTGA. V lost 5 bases to trimming and J lost 4 bases; unmatched junction nucleotides: 4. The CDR3 length is 15 residues. The CDR3 sequence: CASSRLAGGVETQYF. The CDR3 bases are TGTGCCAGCAGCAGACTAGCGGGAGGAGTAGAGACCCAGTACTTC.

The genes are TRBV6-2 or TRBV6-3 and TRBJ2-7, with D uncertain. V lost 6 bases and J 7 bases, leaving 19 bases between the germline ends. The CDR3 has 14 residues. CDR1 is MNHEY, CDR2 SVGEGT, per germline. The CDR3 region is CASRPSGFNNEQYF. For the CDR3, the DNA is TGTGCCAGCAGACCTTCCGGGTTCAACAATGAGCAGTACTTC.

Notes on this clonotype: The junction departs from the called germline gene at one end, perhaps through a read error. CDR3 residues: CVSSPHGQGGTYEQYF. The CDR3 DNA is TGTGTCAGCAGCCCTCACGGACAGGGGGGGACCTACGAGCAGTACTTC. This chain joins TRBV7-2 and TRBJ2-5, with 10 bases identical to TRBD1. The last part of the DNA fits TRBJ2-7 better; the J call may be wrong. Germline assignment: CDR1 SGHTA and CDR2 FQGNSA. CDR3 length: 16 residues.

This chain uses TRBV20-1 with TRBJ2-4, with 9 bases matching TRBD2. The J call may be faulty, since TRBJ2-7 better matches the DNA end. The CDR3 is made up of 16 amino acids. Per germline, CDR1 DFQATT and CDR2 SNEGSKA (reference sequence). This chain's CDR3 is CSARDMVAGVSNEQYF. The CDR3 DNA follows: TGCAGTGCTAGAGATATGGTAGCGGGAGTATCTAACGAGCAGTACTTC.

This chain joins TRBV7-9 and TRBJ2-5; TRBD1 or TRBD2 may be the D gene (5 bases each). The tail of the sequence fits TRBJ2-7 better, so the J call may be wrong. This CDR3 spans 15 amino acids. The V gene's germline CDR1 is SEHNR and CDR2 FQNEAQ (reference sequence). The CDR3 DNA reads as TGTGCCAGCAGCCCGCCCGGGACGCCGACGGGCGAGCAGTACTTC. Its protein is CASSPPGTPTGEQYF.

The chain carries TRBV29-1 and TRBJ2-5; D tentatively fits TRBD1 or TRBD2 (5 bases each). V lost 8 bases and J lost 7, with 17 bases in between. Germline V gene lookup returns CDR1 SQVTM and CDR2 ANQGSEA. The CDR3 is 12 residues long. The CDR3 loop reads CSINKLGGTQYF. The DNA of the CDR3 is TGCAGCATTAACAAGCTTGGGGGGACCCAGTACTTC.

The chain carries TRBV27 and TRBJ2-6, with D unresolved. Germline CDR1 and CDR2: MNHEY and SMNVEV (reference sequence). This CDR3 comprises 15 residues. V lost 7 bases and J 0 bases, leaving 10 bases between the germline ends. CDR3 region: CASKVQSSGANVLTF. In nucleotides, the CDR3 is TGTGCCAGCAAAGTGCAGAGCTCTGGGGCCAACGTCCTGACTTTC.

The chain links TRBV6-4 to TRBJ2-3, with 11 bases identical to TRBD2. With 5 bases clipped from V and 5 bases from J, the junction kept 9 bases outside the gene matches. This CDR3 has 16 residues. CDR1 and CDR2 (germline): MRHNA, SNTAGT. The CDR3 loop is CASSSLAGEDQDTQYF. CDR3 nucleotide sequence: TGTGCCAGCAGTTCACTAGCGGGAGAGGATCAAGATACGCAGTATTTT.

The V and J genes are TRBV28 and TRBJ2-7, with 9 bases fitting TRBD2. The CDR3 has 14 residues. Germline V gene sequence: CDR1 MDHEN, CDR2 SYDVKM. Trimming took 4 bases from V and 3 from J; bases not matched to a gene: 4. The DNA of the CDR3 is TGTGCCAGCAGTTGGGTAGCGGGAGTCTACGAGCAGTACTTC. Amino acids: CASSWVAGVYEQYF.

On this clonotype: An end of the junction differs from the germline gene, which may be a read error. V usage is TRBV3-1 and J usage is TRBJ2-7, with 10 nucleotides matching TRBD1. This CDR3 has 17 amino acids. CDR1 is LGHDT and CDR2 is YNNKEL in the germline V gene (reference sequence). The CDR3 region is CVSSQGNRDRGRDEQYF. As DNA, the CDR3 is TGTGTCAGCAGCCAAGGTAATCGGGACAGGGGTCGGGACGAGCAGTACTTC.

This clonotype was seen a few times. The chain is built from TRBV4-2 and TRBJ1-1; 7 nucleotides align to TRBD1. The CDR3 contains 16 residues. Per germline, CDR1 LGHNA and CDR2 YNFKEQ. The V segment lost 3 bases and the J segment 4 bases; nucleotides outside the gene matches: 11. This CDR3 is CASSHLATGVGTEAFF. The DNA of the CDR3 is TGTGCCAGCAGCCACCTGGCCACAGGGGTGGGCACTGAAGCTTTCTTT.

This clonotype appeared a few times. The gene calls are TRBV11-3 and TRBJ2-5; 13 nucleotides line up with TRBD2. Germline V gives CDR1 SGHNT, CDR2 YENEEA. The trim removed 4 bases at V and 5 bases at J, leaving 22 bases unmatched. This CDR3 comprises 21 residues. DNA for the CDR3: TGTGCCAGCAGCTACCCATCCCGCTCCGGGACTAGCGGGGAGCTAGATGAGACCCAGTACTTC. Translation: CASSYPSRSGTSGELDETQYF.